These 32 T cell receptor beta chains were sequenced from one sample in a study of cytomegalovirus exposure and HLA in healthy donors. Clones were sequenced by immunoSEQ multiplex PCR, and TCRdb holds only the in-frame ones, with some missing. The profile shows around 190,000 clones, 81% of them singletons. The sample comprised PBMCs. The receptors derive from a woman aged 30 to 39 in good health and CMV-seronegative.

This clone was seen a few times. The rearrangement links TRBV4-1 to TRBJ1-1; D gene uncertain. Germline V gene lookup returns CDR1 MGHRA and CDR2 YSYEKL. This CDR3 has 15 residues. Trimming took 2 bases from V and 2 from J, leaving 12 bases between them. CDR3 amino acids: CASSQMRVLNTEAFF. For the CDR3, the DNA is TGCGCCAGCAGCCAAATGAGGGTGTTAAACACTGAAGCTTTCTTT.

Relative to its sample, this clone is medium-sized. V usage is TRBV2 and J usage is TRBJ2-5; 12 bases agree with TRBD2. Germline CDR1 and CDR2: SNHLY and FYNNEI. The CDR3 sequence is 14 residues long. J gave up 9 bases and V 7 bases, and 9 bases lay outside the gene matches. This CDR3 reads CASTSMTSGGAQYF. CDR3 sequence (DNA): TGTGCCAGCACCTCTATGACTAGCGGGGGTGCCCAGTACTTC.

CDR3 protein: CASREGRGTGELFF. In nucleotides, the CDR3 is TGTGCCAGTCGGGAGGGCCGGGGAACCGGGGAGCTGTTTTTT. The rearrangement links TRBV9 to TRBJ2-2; the match to TRBD2 covers 8 bases. This CDR3 is built from 14 residues. V dropped 8 bases and J dropped 5; count of bases not matched to a gene: 8. Germline assignment: CDR1 SGDLS and CDR2 YYNGEE.

This chain uses TRBV7-3 with TRBJ1-1; 7 bases are shared with TRBD1. The V segment lost 5 bases and the J segment 2 bases; nucleotides outside the gene matches: 5. The CDR3 contains 14 residues. The germline gives CDR1 SGHTA, CDR2 FQGTGA. For the CDR3, the DNA is TGTGCCAGCAGCCCGACAGGGCACAACACTGAAGCTTTCTTT. It codes for CASSPTGHNTEAFF.

CDR3 sequence reads: CSVEGLGQGPINLDYGYTF. CDR3 coding DNA: TGCAGCGTTGAAGGATTAGGACAGGGGCCCATCAACCTAGACTATGGCTACACCTTC. The chain carries TRBV29-1 and TRBJ1-2; 9 nucleotides line up with TRBD1. After removal of 1 base from V and 3 bases from J, the junction contained 18 bases not matched to a gene. Germline CDR1 is SQVTM and CDR2 is ANQGSEA. The CDR3 is made up of 19 amino acids.

The chain links TRBV6-6 to TRBJ2-1; the D gene is possibly TRBD2 (6 bases). The germline CDR1 and CDR2 sequences are MNHNY and SVGAGI (reference sequence). Trimming took off 6 bases at V and 2 bases at J, with 11 bases between the two ends. This CDR3 contains 14 residues. In DNA form, the CDR3 reads TGTGCCAGCAGCTTTAGCGGTACCTACAATGAGCAGTTCTTC. Protein: CASSFSGTYNEQFF.

The genes are TRBV2 and TRBJ1-2; 7 bases match TRBD1. The ends lost 7 bases at V and 7 bases at J; junction bases unmatched: 12. This CDR3 has 14 residues. Germline loops: CDR1 SNHLY, CDR2 FYNNEI. This chain's CDR3 is CASNGDRERRGYTF. CDR3 DNA: TGTGCCAGCAATGGCGACAGGGAAAGACGTGGCTACACCTTC.

The V and J genes are TRBV19 and TRBJ1-2; 7 bases fit TRBD1. The CDR3 totals 15 residues. Per germline, CDR1 LNHDA and CDR2 SQIVND (reference sequence). J lost 5 bases, V lost 6 bases, and 12 bases had no gene match. In nucleotides, the CDR3 is TGTGCCAGTAGCCAGAACTCAGGGGGGCTTTATGGCTACACCTTC. It is translated as CASSQNSGGLYGYTF.

The chain is built from TRBV30 and TRBJ2-7, with 9 bases aligning to TRBD2. Germline CDR1 GTSNPN, CDR2 SVGIG (reference sequence). V lost 5 bases, J lost 6 bases, and 8 bases stayed unmatched. The CDR3 loop spans 13 amino acids. CDR3 protein: CAWAPGLAGEQYF. CDR3 coding DNA: TGTGCCTGGGCGCCGGGACTAGCAGGCGAGCAGTACTTC.

CDR3 in amino acids: CASSGLKYSNQPQHF. CDR3 DNA sequence: TGTGCCAGTAGTGGACTGAAATATAGCAATCAGCCCCAGCATTTT. The rearrangement joins TRBV19 to TRBJ1-5; D ambiguous. Germline V lookup: CDR1 LNHDA, CDR2 SQIVND (reference sequence). The V end lost 5 bases, the J end lost 0 bases, and 11 bases lay between the germline ends. The CDR3 runs to 15 residues.

This CDR3 reads CASSPPGLAGGYNEQFF. CDR3 DNA: TGTGCCAGCAGCCCACCGGGACTAGCGGGAGGTTACAATGAGCAGTTCTTC. The rearrangement links TRBV7-2 to TRBJ2-1, with 15 bases matching TRBD2. The CDR3 has 17 amino acids. V shed 5 bases and J 4 bases; nucleotides not matched to a gene: 6. Germline assignment: CDR1 SGHTA and CDR2 FQGNSA.

The rearrangement links TRBV29-1 to TRBJ2-1; D is perhaps TRBD2 (7 bases). Germline V CDR1 and CDR2: SQVTM, ANQGSEA. With 7 bases removed from V and 7 bases from J, the gap between germline ends came to 20 bases. The CDR3 has 14 amino acids. The CDR3 DNA follows: TGCAGCGCCACGTGGGGGGGCGGAGGGAATGAGCAGTTCTTC. Translated, it gives CSATWGGGGNEQFF.

This clone was recorded only once. V is TRBV21-1 and J is TRBJ2-7; TRBD2, as called in the table, went unchecked against the DNA. TRBV21-1 is listed as a pseudogene. The CDR3 consists of 16 residues. CDR3 residues: CASSPPGLAGEYEQYF. Here the CDR3 DNA reads TGTGCCAGCAGCCCTCCCGGACTAGCGGGGGAATACGAGCAGTACTTC.

The chain joins TRBV9 to TRBJ2-3; D is ambiguous. V was cut by 0 bases and J by 5 bases, with 10 bases left in between. This CDR3 region has 14 residues. Germline CDR1 and CDR2: SGDLS and YYNGEE. The CDR3 spells CASSVVRAGDTQYF. CDR3 DNA: TGTGCCAGCAGCGTAGTTCGAGCAGGAGATACGCAGTATTTT. The full variable domain, with the rest looked up from reference TRBV9 and TRBJ2-3, is DSGVTQTPKHLITATGQRVTLRCSPRSGDLSVYWYQQSLDQGLQFLIQYYNGEERAKGNILERFSAQQFPDLHSELNLSSLELGDSALYFCASSVVRAGDTQYFGPGTRLTVL.

This clone was detected once. This chain joins TRBV2 and TRBJ1-5, with D maybe TRBD1 (5 bases). This CDR3 has 14 amino acids. V lost 8 bases, J lost 3 bases, and 14 bases lay in between. CDR1 is SNHLY and CDR2 is FYNNEI in the germline V gene. The CDR3 here is CASVGRGYNQPQHF. CDR3 sequence (DNA): TGTGCCAGCGTCGGGAGGGGTTACAATCAGCCCCAGCATTTT.

The chain combines TRBV28 with TRBJ2-7; TRBD1 agrees at 9 bases. J was trimmed by 6 bases and V by 4 bases; bases with no gene match: 10. Per germline, CDR1 MDHEN and CDR2 SYDVKM. The CDR3 is 15 amino acids. As DNA, the CDR3 is TGTGCCAGCAGTTCATCGACAGGGGGGGCAGGCGAGCAGTACTTC. Translation: CASSSSTGGAGEQYF.

The CDR3 DNA reads TGTGCCAGCAGTGGTCCAGGGGCCACTGAAGCTTTCTTT. This encodes CASSGPGATEAFF. The chain recombines TRBV2 with TRBJ1-1; a weak D match, TRBD1 (6 bases). Germline V gene data show CDR1 as SNHLY and CDR2 as FYNNEI. The CDR3 sequence is 13 residues long. The V gene lost 4 bases and the J gene lost 4 bases, with 10 bases spanning the gap.

This chain links TRBV7-3 with TRBJ2-7; possibly TRBD1 for D (5 bases). V was cut by 5 bases and J by 6 bases, with 14 bases left in between. Germline lookup yields CDR1 SGHTA and CDR2 FQGTGA. This CDR3 region has 13 residues. DNA of the CDR3: TGTGCCAGCAGCACGCTCCAGGGTGGCGAGCAGTACTTC. Protein product: CASSTLQGGEQYF.

The V gene is TRBV2, the J gene TRBJ1-5; D unresolved. The CDR3 runs 15 residues. The V and J ends lost 0 bases and 2 bases respectively, with 8 bases between them. The germline V gene encodes CDR1 SNHLY and CDR2 FYNNEI. The CDR3 DNA reads TGTGCCAGCAGTGAAGCCCGGGTTCGCAATCAGCCCCAGCATTTT. As protein: CASSEARVRNQPQHF.

The chain combines TRBV6-1 with TRBJ2-1; 7 bases map to TRBD2. Per germline, CDR1 MNHNS and CDR2 SASEGT. The ends lost 10 bases at V and 2 bases at J; junction bases unmatched: 8. CDR3 length equals 14 residues. The DNA of the CDR3 is TGTGCCATTTCCTGGAGCGGGACCTACAATGAGCAGTTCTTC. This codes for CAISWSGTYNEQFF.

The J gene is TRBJ1-5, the V gene TRBV19; 7 bases are a match to TRBD1. This CDR3 has 13 residues. The ends lost 5 bases at V and 7 bases at J; junction bases unmatched: 5. Germline assignment: CDR1 LNHDA and CDR2 SQIVND (reference sequence). Here the CDR3 reads CASSLNRGQPQHF. In DNA form, the CDR3 reads TGTGCCAGTAGTTTAAACAGGGGACAGCCCCAGCATTTT.

The chain carries TRBV18 and TRBJ1-1; 11 bases agree with TRBD1. Looked up from germline, CDR1 is KGHSH and CDR2 is LQKENI. J lost 3 bases, V lost 4 bases, and 4 bases had no gene match. This CDR3 is built from 15 residues. This CDR3 is CASSLGTGGDTEAFF. The CDR3, as DNA: TGTGCCAGCTCACTTGGGACAGGGGGTGACACTGAAGCTTTCTTT. The variable domain in full, with the rest retrieved from reference TRBV18 and TRBJ1-1, is NAGVMQNPRHLVRRRGQEARLRCSPMKGHSHVYWYRQLPEEGLKFMVYLQKENIIDESGMPKERFSAEFPKEGPSILRIQQVVRGDSAAYFCASSLGTGGDTEAFFGQGTRLTVV.

The V and J genes are TRBV20-1 and TRBJ1-1, with D unresolved. From germline, CDR1 is DFQATT and CDR2 SNEGSKA (reference sequence). CDR3 length: 11 residues. This chain's CDR3 is CNKGGGTEAFF. CDR3 DNA: TGCAATAAGGGCGGAGGCACTGAAGCTTTCTTT.

The sample holds one count of this clone. The rearrangement joins TRBV6-5 to TRBJ2-7, with 9 bases lining up with TRBD1. The CDR3 sequence is 14 residues long. The germline V gene encodes CDR1 MNHEY and CDR2 SVGAGI. The V gene end was trimmed by 5 bases and the J gene end by 6 bases; junction bases not matched to a gene: 8. The CDR3 region is CASSPGTGFREQYF. The CDR3 DNA sequence: TGTGCCAGCAGTCCCGGGACAGGGTTTCGCGAGCAGTACTTC.

This clone was seen only once. J is TRBJ2-7 and V is TRBV7-9; the match to TRBD2 covers 10 bases. Trimming cost V 4 bases and J 6 bases; bases outside gene matches: 6. This CDR3 spans 14 amino acids. CDR1 is SEHNR, CDR2 FQNEAQ, per germline (reference sequence). The CDR3 DNA is TGTGCCAGCAGCTCTCCGGGACTAGCGCGCGAGCAGTACTTC. Protein sequence: CASSSPGLAREQYF.

The V and J genes are TRBV27 and TRBJ1-1, with D hard to call. Germline loops: CDR1 MNHEY, CDR2 SMNVEV (reference sequence). Trimming left V 5 bases short and J 1 base short, with 11 bases between. The CDR3 spans 14 residues. The CDR3 DNA sequence: TGTGCCAGCAGTACCCCGGGGAAGAACACTGAAGCTTTCTTT. This translates into CASSTPGKNTEAFF.

The chain carries TRBV15 and TRBJ1-5; possibly TRBD1 for D (5 bases). V was pared by 4 bases and J by 2 bases, with 15 bases between. The CDR3 covers 16 residues. CDR1 and CDR2 from the germline V gene are LNHNV and YYDKDF (reference sequence). The CDR3 loop is CATSIQGGRGNQPQHF. In nucleotides, the CDR3 is TGTGCCACCAGCATCCAGGGAGGTAGGGGCAATCAGCCCCAGCATTTT.

The rearrangement joins TRBV5-1 to TRBJ2-7; TRBD1 matches at 12 bases. The CDR3 has 16 amino acids. CDR1 is SGHRS and CDR2 is YFSETQ in the germline V gene. V lost 0 bases, J lost 2 bases, and 3 bases stayed unmatched. The CDR3 sequence: CASSLDGTGGTYEQYF. CDR3 bases: TGCGCCAGCAGCTTGGATGGGACAGGGGGCACCTACGAGCAGTACTTC.

This clone came up once. The chain uses TRBV19 and TRBJ1-2; D is perhaps TRBD1 (6 bases). This CDR3 is built from 13 residues. CDR1 LNHDA and CDR2 SQIVND come from the germline V gene (reference sequence). V lost 8 bases and J 4 bases, leaving 14 bases between the germline ends. CDR3 sequence: CASAAARGYGYTF. Here the CDR3 DNA reads TGTGCCAGTGCCGCGGCCAGGGGCTATGGCTACACCTTC. The variable domain in full, with the rest retrieved from reference TRBV19 and TRBJ1-2, is DGGITQSPKYLFRKEGQNVTLSCEQNLNHDAMYWYRQDPGQGLRLIYYSQIVNDFQKGDIAEGYSVSREKKESFPLTVTSAQKNPTAFYLCASAAARGYGYTFGSGTRLTVV.

J is TRBJ2-5 and V is TRBV4-2; 10 positions agree with TRBD2. Looked up from germline, CDR1 is LGHNA and CDR2 is YNFKEQ. CDR3 length equals 15 residues. J was trimmed by 4 bases and V by 2 bases; bases with no gene match: 4. The CDR3 spells CASSQLRTSGETQYF. As DNA, the CDR3 is TGTGCCAGCAGCCAACTCCGGACTAGCGGAGAGACCCAGTACTTC.

CDR3 in amino acids: CASSHDTGELFF. Written as DNA, the CDR3 is TGTGCCAGCAGCCATGACACCGGGGAGCTGTTTTTT. The chain couples TRBV7-2 to TRBJ2-2; D not resolved. Germline V gene data show CDR1 as SGHTA and CDR2 as FQGNSA. V was pared by 5 bases and J by 3 bases, with 4 bases between. CDR3 length equals 12 residues.

The chain combines TRBV11-2 with TRBJ1-2; D is ambiguous. The CDR3 length is 11 residues. V was pared by 1 base and J by 11 bases, with 8 bases between. CDR1 and CDR2 (germline): SGHAT, FQNNGV. The CDR3 loop is CASSLARAYTF. CDR3 in DNA: TGTGCCAGCAGCTTAGCACGCGCATACACCTTC.